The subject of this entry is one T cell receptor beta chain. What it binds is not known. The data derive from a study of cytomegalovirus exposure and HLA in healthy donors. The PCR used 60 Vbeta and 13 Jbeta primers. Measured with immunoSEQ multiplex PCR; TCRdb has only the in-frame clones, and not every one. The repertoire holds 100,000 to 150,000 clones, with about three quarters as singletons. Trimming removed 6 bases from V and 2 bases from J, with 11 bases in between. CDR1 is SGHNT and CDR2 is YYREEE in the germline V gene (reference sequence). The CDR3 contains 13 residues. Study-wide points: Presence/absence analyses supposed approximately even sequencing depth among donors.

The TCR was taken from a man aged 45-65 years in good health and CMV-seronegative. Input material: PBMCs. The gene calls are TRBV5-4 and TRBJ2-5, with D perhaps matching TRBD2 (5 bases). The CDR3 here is CASKLGIQETQYF. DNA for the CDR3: TGTGCCAGCAAACTCGGGATTCAAGAGACCCAGTACTTC.